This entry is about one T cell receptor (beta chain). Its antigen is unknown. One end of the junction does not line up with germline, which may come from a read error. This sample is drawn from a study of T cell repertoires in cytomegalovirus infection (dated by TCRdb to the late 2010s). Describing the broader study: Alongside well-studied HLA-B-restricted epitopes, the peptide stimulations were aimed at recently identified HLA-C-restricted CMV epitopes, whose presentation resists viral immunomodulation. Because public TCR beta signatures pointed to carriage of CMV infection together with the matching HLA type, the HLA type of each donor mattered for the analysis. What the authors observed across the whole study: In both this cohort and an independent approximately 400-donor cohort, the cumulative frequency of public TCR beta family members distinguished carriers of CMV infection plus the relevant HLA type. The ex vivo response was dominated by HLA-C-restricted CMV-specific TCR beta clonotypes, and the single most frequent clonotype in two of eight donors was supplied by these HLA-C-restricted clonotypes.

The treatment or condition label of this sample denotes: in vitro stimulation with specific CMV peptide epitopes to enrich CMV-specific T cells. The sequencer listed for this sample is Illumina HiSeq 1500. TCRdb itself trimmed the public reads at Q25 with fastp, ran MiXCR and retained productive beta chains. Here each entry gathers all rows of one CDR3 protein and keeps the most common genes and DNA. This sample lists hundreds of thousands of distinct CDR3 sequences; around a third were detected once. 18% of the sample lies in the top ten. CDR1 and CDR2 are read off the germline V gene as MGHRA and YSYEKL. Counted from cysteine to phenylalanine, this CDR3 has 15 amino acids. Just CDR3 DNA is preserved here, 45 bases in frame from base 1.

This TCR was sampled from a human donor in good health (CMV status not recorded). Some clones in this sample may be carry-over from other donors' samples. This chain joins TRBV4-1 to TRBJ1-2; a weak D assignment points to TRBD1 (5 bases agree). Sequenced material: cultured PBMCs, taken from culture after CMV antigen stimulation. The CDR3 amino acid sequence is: CASSQEMWGTGGYTF. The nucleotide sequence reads TGTGCCAGCAGCCAAGAAATGTGGGGCACCGGAGGCTACACCTTC.